This entry describes one TCR beta chain. This sample is drawn from a study of blood T cell repertoires in COVID-19. Across the study: Some COVID-19 samples were acute and others convalescent; all came from the United States, Italy and Spain. Nucleic acid was either cDNA or gDNA, and it came from T cells, B-cell-depleted T cells, or PBMCs.

How the authors handled the data: The assay estimated nucleated cells by amplifying reference gene primers. Using immunoSEQ multiplex PCR, the repertoire was profiled, and TCRdb retains in-frame clones only, with some absent. D and trimming were read from the DNA, whereas the V and J calls and clone size are those reported in that table. This table has about 70,000 clones, around three quarters appearing once. CDR1 and CDR2 (germline): ENHRY, SYGVKD. This CDR3 spans 14 amino acids. V gave up 3 bases and J gave up 4 bases, with 10 bases separating them. Sequenced: peripheral blood. This clonotype was obtained from a woman older than 75 with active or convalescent COVID-19. The chain employs TRBV10-3 and TRBJ1-5; D is unresolved. For the CDR3, the DNA is TGTGCCATCAGTGACAGCGGCACTAATCAGCCCCAGCATTTT. Encoded protein: CAISDSGTNQPQHF.